Presented here are 17 T cell receptor beta chains from one specimen sequenced in a study of Ad26.COV2.S vaccination and SARS-CoV-2 variants. The treatment here: some 20 received Ad26.COV2.S at low or high dose, single or two shots; several received placebo; per-sample allocation not given. At day 63 after the first vaccine or placebo injection, samples were drawn. Here immunoSEQ multiplex PCR was the method, and the copy in TCRdb shows in-frame clones only, minus some. The sample contains about 680,000 clones, 70% to 90% of which appear only once. This sample comprised peripheral blood, obtained in a trial of Ad26.COV2.S vaccine versus placebo. These receptors all come from a person aged 18-60 years who received the Ad26.COV2.S COVID-19 vaccine or a placebo.

This clone was detected only once. V gene TRBV7-2 combines with J gene TRBJ2-3; no firm D call. Germline assignment: CDR1 SGHTA and CDR2 FQGNSA. The ends were cut back, 5 bases at V and 2 bases at J, with 14 bases in the middle. The CDR3 has 15 amino acids. In DNA, the CDR3 is TGTGCCAGCAGCATTAGTGGGAAGACCACAGATACGCAGTATTTT. Translation gives CASSISGKTTDTQYF.

This chain connects TRBV10-2 to TRBJ1-5; D possibly corresponds to TRBD1 (5 bases). CDR3 length: 13 amino acids. Trimming pared 1 base from V and 7 bases from J, leaving 8 bases between. CDR1 is WSHSY and CDR2 is SAAADI in the germline V gene. The chain's CDR3 is CASSEWGEQPQHF. In DNA form, the CDR3 reads TGCGCCAGCAGTGAGTGGGGGGAACAGCCCCAGCATTTT.

V is TRBV4-3 and J is TRBJ2-2, with D unresolved. CDR1 is LGHNA and CDR2 is YSLEER in the germline V gene. The CDR3 length is 16 residues. V lost 1 base, J lost 4 bases, and 13 bases lay in between. The CDR3 reads CASSQGPPESTGELFF. Written as DNA, the CDR3 is TGCGCCAGCAGCCAAGGTCCCCCTGAATCCACCGGGGAGCTGTTTTTT.

This clone has just one count. The J gene is TRBJ1-1, the V gene TRBV4-1; 7 bases are shared with TRBD1. V trimming: 3 bases; J trimming: 5 bases; junction bases outside the gene matches: 3. The CDR3 runs 13 residues. Germline loops: CDR1 MGHRA, CDR2 YSYEKL. The CDR3 DNA reads as TGCGCCAGCAGCCACCCAGGGGGGACTGAAGCTTTCTTT. This gives the protein CASSHPGGTEAFF.

CDR3 sequence (DNA): TGCAGCGTTCTCTATAGCACAGATACGCAGTATTTT. It encodes CSVLYSTDTQYF. The rearrangement links TRBV29-1 to TRBJ2-3; no firm D call. Germline V lookup: CDR1 SQVTM, CDR2 ANQGSEA. There are 12 residues in the CDR3. Trimming stripped 5 bases from V and 0 bases from J, with 6 bases between.

This clone was seen only a few times. Other DNA sequences within the sample encode an identical CDR3. This rearrangement joins TRBV4-2 to TRBJ1-5; D is undetermined. Germline V gives CDR1 LGHNA, CDR2 YNFKEQ. V dropped 0 bases and J dropped 7 bases, with 7 bases sitting between them. The CDR3 is 13 residues long. Here the CDR3 reads CASSQDGGQPQHF. DNA of the CDR3: TGTGCCAGCAGCCAAGATGGAGGACAGCCCCAGCATTTT.

V usage is TRBV11-2 and J usage is TRBJ1-1; D unresolved. V lost 5 bases to trimming and J lost 1 base, with 8 bases between them. Per germline, CDR1 SGHAT and CDR2 FQNNGV. There are 13 residues in the CDR3. The CDR3 region has the DNA TGTGCCAGCAGCGCACCCGAGAACACTGAAGCTTTCTTT. Protein sequence: CASSAPENTEAFF.

This clone was recorded once. CDR3 DNA: TGTGCCAGCACCCCCCGGGAGACCCAGTACTTC. This gives the protein CASTPRETQYF. This chain connects TRBV5-8 to TRBJ2-5; D is ambiguous. CDR3 length equals 11 residues. Trimming removed 6 bases from V and 5 bases from J, with 8 bases in between. CDR1 SGHTS and CDR2 YDEGEE come from the germline V gene.

This sequence joins TRBV18 and TRBJ2-3; 13 nucleotides line up with TRBD2. CDR3 length: 14 amino acids. V gave up 7 bases and J gave up 4 bases; unmatched junction bases: 2. In germline, CDR1 is KGHSH, CDR2 LQKENI. The CDR3 bases are TGTGCCAGCTTACTAGCGGGGGGGCCAGATACGCAGTATTTT. Protein product: CASLLAGGPDTQYF.

A single count supports this clone. V gene TRBV7-9 combines with J gene TRBJ2-3, with D perhaps matching TRBD2 (5 bases). The CDR3 has 16 residues. V was cut by 0 bases and J by 4 bases, with 14 bases left in between. CDR1 and CDR2 (germline): SEHNR, FQNEAQ (reference sequence). The CDR3 DNA reads TGTGCCAGCAGCTTAGCCCCAGCGCTTAGCGCAGATACGCAGTATTTT. Amino acids: CASSLAPALSADTQYF.

This chain links TRBV6-6 with TRBJ2-3; D gene uncertain. Trimming shortened V by 0 bases and J by 6 bases, and 10 bases separated the two germline ends. This CDR3 has 14 amino acids. Germline loops: CDR1 MNHNY, CDR2 SVGAGI (reference sequence). CDR3 DNA sequence: TGTGCCAGCAGTTACTCGAACTCTCTGGATACGCAGTATTTT. This encodes CASSYSNSLDTQYF.

The V gene is TRBV7-3, the J gene TRBJ1-1; D perhaps matches TRBD1 (6 bases). The germline gives CDR1 SGHTA, CDR2 FQGTGA. V lost 5 bases and J lost 4, with 23 bases in between. This CDR3 contains 17 residues. CDR3 nucleotide sequence: TGTGCCAGCAGCCCCCGAGGGGGACCGGTTAGAGGCACTGAAGCTTTCTTT. It yields the protein CASSPRGGPVRGTEAFF.

The chain combines TRBV9 with TRBJ2-3; a weak D match, TRBD2 (6 bases). The ends were cut back, 2 bases at V and 5 bases at J, with 18 bases in the middle. The CDR3 sequence is 16 residues long. Germline CDR1 SGDLS, CDR2 YYNGEE. This CDR3 is CASSVKTSLGRDTQYF. As DNA, the CDR3 is TGTGCCAGCAGCGTCAAGACTAGTCTGGGAAGAGATACGCAGTATTTT.

CDR3 residues: CASLQRQGRNGYTF. In nucleotides, the CDR3 is TGTGCCAGCCTCCAAAGACAGGGGCGGAATGGCTACACCTTC. The V gene is TRBV6-5, the J gene TRBJ1-2; 8 bases are a match to TRBD1. From germline, CDR1 is MNHEY and CDR2 SVGAGI. There are 14 residues in the CDR3. V lost 8 bases to trimming and J lost 6 bases; unmatched junction nucleotides: 11.

The genes are TRBV19 and TRBJ2-2, with D perhaps being TRBD1 or TRBD2 (5 bases each). The CDR3 has 16 residues. CDR1 is LNHDA and CDR2 is SQIVND in the germline V gene (reference sequence). V was shortened by 4 bases and J by 1 base, with 13 bases between the two germline ends. The CDR3 DNA sequence: TGTGCCAGTAGTACCTCGACGGGGCTGAACACCGGGGAGCTGTTTTTT. It translates to CASSTSTGLNTGELFF.

This chain connects TRBV19 to TRBJ2-7, with D perhaps matching TRBD1 or TRBD2 (5 bases each). The CDR3 runs to 14 residues. Germline CDR1 LNHDA, CDR2 SQIVND (reference sequence). With 4 bases removed from V and 2 bases from J, the gap between germline ends came to 12 bases. CDR3 residues: CASSTLRGPYEQYF. The DNA for the CDR3 is TGTGCCAGTAGTACCCTGAGGGGCCCCTACGAGCAGTACTTC.

In this sample, this clone turned up once. The V gene is TRBV7-9, the J gene TRBJ1-6; D is ambiguous. Looked up from germline, CDR1 is SEHNR and CDR2 is FQNEAQ (reference sequence). The CDR3 has 12 residues. V lost 4 bases, J lost 6 bases, and 4 bases lay in between. CDR3 sequence (DNA): TGTGCCAGCAGCTCCCGTAATTCACCCCTCCACTTT. This gives the protein CASSSRNSPLHF.